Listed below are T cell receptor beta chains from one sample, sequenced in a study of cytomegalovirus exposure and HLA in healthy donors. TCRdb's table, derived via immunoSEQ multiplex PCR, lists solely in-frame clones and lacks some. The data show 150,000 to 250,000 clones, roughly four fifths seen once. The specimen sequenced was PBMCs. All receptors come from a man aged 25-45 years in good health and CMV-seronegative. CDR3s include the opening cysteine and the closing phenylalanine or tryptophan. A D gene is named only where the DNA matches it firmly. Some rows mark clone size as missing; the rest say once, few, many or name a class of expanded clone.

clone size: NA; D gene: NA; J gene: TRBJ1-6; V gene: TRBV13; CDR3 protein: CASSRGPGGISNSPLHF; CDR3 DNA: TGTGCCAGCAGCCGTGGACCGGGGGGGATCAGTAATTCACCCCTCCACTTT
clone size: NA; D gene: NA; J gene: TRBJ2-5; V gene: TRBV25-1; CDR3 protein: CASSDLQGPQETQYF; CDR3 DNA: TGTGCCAGCAGTGATTTGCAGGGTCCGCAAGAGACCCAGTACTTC
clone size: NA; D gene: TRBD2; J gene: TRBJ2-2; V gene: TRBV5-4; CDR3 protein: CASSLVLAGLNTGELFF; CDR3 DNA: TGTGCCAGCAGCTTGGTCTTAGCGGGGTTAAACACCGGGGAGCTGTTTTTT
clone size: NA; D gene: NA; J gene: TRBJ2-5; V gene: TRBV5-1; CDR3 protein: CASSLARDSLGPGTSYETQYF; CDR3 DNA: TGCGCCAGCAGCTTGGCCCGGGACAGTTTGGGCCCCGGGACTAGTTACGAGACCCAGTACTTC
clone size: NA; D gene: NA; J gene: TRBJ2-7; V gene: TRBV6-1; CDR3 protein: CASSPGGFEQYF; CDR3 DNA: TGTGCCAGCAGTCCTGGCGGGTTCGAGCAGTACTTC
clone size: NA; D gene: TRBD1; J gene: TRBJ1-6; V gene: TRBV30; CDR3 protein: CASTGDSLSPLHF; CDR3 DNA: TGTGCCTCCACCGGGGACAGCCTATCACCCCTCCACTTT
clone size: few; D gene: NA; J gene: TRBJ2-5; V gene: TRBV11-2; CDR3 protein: CASSLEGAQYF; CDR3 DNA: TGTGCCAGCAGCTTAGAGGGCGCCCAGTACTTC
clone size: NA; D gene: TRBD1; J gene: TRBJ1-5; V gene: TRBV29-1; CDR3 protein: CSVGQGAGQPQHF; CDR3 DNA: TGCAGCGTAGGACAGGGGGCTGGACAGCCCCAGCATTTT
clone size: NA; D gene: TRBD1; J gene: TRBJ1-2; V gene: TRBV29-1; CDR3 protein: CSVELGQPNYGYTF; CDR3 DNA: TGCAGCGTTGAATTGGGACAGCCTAACTATGGCTACACCTTC
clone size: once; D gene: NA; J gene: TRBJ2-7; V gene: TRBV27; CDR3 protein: CATTNRADAYEQYF; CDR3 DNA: TGTGCCACCACAAACAGGGCTGATGCCTACGAGCAGTACTTC
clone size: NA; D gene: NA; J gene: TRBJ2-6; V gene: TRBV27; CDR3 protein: CASSPPTSSGANVLTF; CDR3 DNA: TGTGCCAGCAGCCCCCCCACCAGCTCTGGGGCCAACGTCCTGACTTTC
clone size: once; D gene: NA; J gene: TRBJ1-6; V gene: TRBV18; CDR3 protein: CASSPPQGGNSPLHF; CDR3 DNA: TGTGCCAGCTCACCACCGCAGGGTGGTAATTCACCCCTCCACTTT
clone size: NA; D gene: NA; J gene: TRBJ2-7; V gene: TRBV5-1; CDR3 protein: CASSLRVVGLAGHEQYF; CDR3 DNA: TGCGCCAGCAGCTTGCGGGTCGTTGGTCTAGCCGGCCACGAGCAGTACTTC
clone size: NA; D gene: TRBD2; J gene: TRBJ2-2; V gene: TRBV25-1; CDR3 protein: CASSEWTSGSLTGGELFF; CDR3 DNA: TGTGCCAGCAGTGAGTGGACTAGCGGGAGTCTTACCGGCGGGGAGCTGTTTTTT
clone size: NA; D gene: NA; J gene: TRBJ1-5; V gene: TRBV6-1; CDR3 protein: CASSVQGMDQPQHF; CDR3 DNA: TGTGCCAGCAGTGTCCAGGGGATGGATCAGCCCCAGCATTTT
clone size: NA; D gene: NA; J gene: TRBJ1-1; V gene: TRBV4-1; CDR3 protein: CASSQYSGLLNTEAFF; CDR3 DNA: TGCGCCAGCAGCCAATACTCGGGACTCCTGAACACTGAAGCTTTCTTT
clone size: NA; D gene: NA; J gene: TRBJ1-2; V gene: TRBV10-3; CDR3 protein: CAISDGQGAAGTF; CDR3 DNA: TGTGCCATCAGTGACGGGCAAGGGGCAGCGGGCACCTTC